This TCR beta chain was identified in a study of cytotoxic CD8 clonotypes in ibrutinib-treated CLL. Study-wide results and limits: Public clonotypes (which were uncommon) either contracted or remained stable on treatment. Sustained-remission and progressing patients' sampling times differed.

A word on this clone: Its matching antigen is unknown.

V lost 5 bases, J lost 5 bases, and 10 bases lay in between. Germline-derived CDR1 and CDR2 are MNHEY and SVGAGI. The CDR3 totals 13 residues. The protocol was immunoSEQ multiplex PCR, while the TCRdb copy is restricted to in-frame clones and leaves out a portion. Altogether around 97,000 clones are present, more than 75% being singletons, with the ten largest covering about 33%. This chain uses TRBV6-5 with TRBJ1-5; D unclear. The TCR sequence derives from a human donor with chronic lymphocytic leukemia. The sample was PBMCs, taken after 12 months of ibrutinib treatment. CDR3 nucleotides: TGTGCCAGCAGTCCACAGAGGGATCAGCCCCAGCATTTT. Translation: CASSPQRDQPQHF.